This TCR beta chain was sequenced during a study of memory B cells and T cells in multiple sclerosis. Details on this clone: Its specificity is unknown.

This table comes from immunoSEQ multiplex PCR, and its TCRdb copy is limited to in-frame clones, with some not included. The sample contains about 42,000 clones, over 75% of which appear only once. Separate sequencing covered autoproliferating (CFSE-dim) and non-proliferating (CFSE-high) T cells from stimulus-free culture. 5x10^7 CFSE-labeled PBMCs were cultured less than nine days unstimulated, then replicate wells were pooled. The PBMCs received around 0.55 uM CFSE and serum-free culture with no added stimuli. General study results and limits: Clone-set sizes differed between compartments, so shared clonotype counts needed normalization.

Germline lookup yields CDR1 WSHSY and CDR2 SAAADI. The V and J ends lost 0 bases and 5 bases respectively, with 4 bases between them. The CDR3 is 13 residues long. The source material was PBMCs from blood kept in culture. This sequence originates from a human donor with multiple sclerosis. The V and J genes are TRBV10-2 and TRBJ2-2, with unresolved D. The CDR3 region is CASSESRTGELFF. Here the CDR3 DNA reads TGCGCCAGCAGTGAGTCTAGAACCGGGGAGCTGTTTTTT.